The rows below give T cell receptor beta chains drawn from one sample of a study of blood T cell repertoires in COVID-19. Sequencing used immunoSEQ multiplex PCR; TCRdb keeps in-frame clones, though not all of them. The table shows about half a million clones, with roughly nine tenths occurring only once. Sequencing used PBMCs or T cells enriched from blood (not recorded which). These receptors all come from a woman aged 55-70 years who had recovered from COVID-19. CDR3s include the opening cysteine and the closing phenylalanine or tryptophan. The D gene is left open where the match is weak. Where a row states a size, it is once, few, many or the class of an expanded clone; other rows omit it.

V	size	J	D	CDR3	DNA
TRBV2	few	TRBJ2-1	.	CASNSGSYNEQFF	TGTGCCAGCAACTCGGGCTCCTACAATGAGCAGTTCTTC
TRBV4-1	.	TRBJ1-5	.	CASSQDPGYSNQPQHF	TGCGCCAGCAGCCAAGACCCGGGGTATAGCAATCAGCCCCAGCATTTT
TRBV5-1	.	TRBJ2-3	TRBD2	CASSPGTSGGALDTQYF	TGCGCCAGCAGCCCCGGGACTAGCGGGGGGGCCTTAGATACGCAGTATTTT
TRBV5-1	.	TRBJ2-3	.	CASSLGSEAQLYF	TGCGCCAGCAGCTTGGGGAGCGAGGCCCAACTTTACTTT
TRBV19	.	TRBJ2-5	TRBD1	CATASTGEGTQYF	TGTGCCACCGCATCGACAGGGGAAGGGACCCAGTACTTC
TRBV5-1	few	TRBJ2-2	.	CASSFGQTGELFF	TGCGCCAGCAGCTTTGGACAGACCGGGGAGCTGTTTTTT
TRBV7-2	.	TRBJ2-1	.	CASSRQGTLPEQFF	TGTGCCAGCTCCCGCCAGGGGACACTGCCTGAGCAGTTCTTC
TRBV2	.	TRBJ1-2	TRBD1	CASSFMDRVGGYTF	TGTGCCAGCAGTTTTATGGACAGGGTAGGCGGCTACACCTTC
TRBV25-1	.	TRBJ2-2	.	CASSLGVWGTGELFF	TGTGCCAGCAGCCTAGGGGTCTGGGGCACCGGGGAGCTGTTTTTT
TRBV5-6	.	TRBJ1-4	TRBD1	CASSLGDRAWEKLFF	TGTGCCAGCAGCTTGGGGGACAGGGCGTGGGAAAAACTGTTTTTT
TRBV30	.	TRBJ2-5	.	CAWSVEVDETQYF	TGTGCCTGGAGTGTAGAGGTTGACGAGACCCAGTACTTC
TRBV5-1	few	TRBJ1-2	.	CASSPFGSSNYGYTF	TGCGCCAGCAGCCCGTTCGGGAGCAGTAACTATGGCTACACCTTC
TRBV20-1	.	TRBJ2-2	TRBD2	CSASTSGGQGGELFF	TGCAGTGCTAGTACTAGCGGGGGGCAGGGCGGGGAGCTGTTTTTT
TRBV4-1	.	TRBJ2-7	.	CASSQDFAGAYEQYF	TGCGCCAGCAGCCAAGATTTTGCCGGTGCCTACGAGCAGTACTTC
TRBV4-1	.	TRBJ2-3	TRBD2	CASSPTSGGGTDTQYF	TGCGCCAGCAGCCCAACTAGCGGGGGGGGCACAGATACGCAGTATTTT
TRBV6-1	.	TRBJ1-1	.	CASSEGRVVAFF	TGTGCCAGCAGTGAAGGCAGGGTTGTAGCTTTCTTT
TRBV6-5	.	TRBJ1-6	.	CASSPPAGNSPLHF	TGTGCCAGCAGTCCCCCCGCAGGGAATTCACCCCTCCACTTT
TRBV5-4	.	TRBJ1-3	.	CASSPSGTSGNTIYF	TGTGCCAGCAGCCCCTCCGGGACTTCTGGAAACACCATATATTTT
TRBV7-2	.	TRBJ1-2	.	CASSLGGGYGYTF	TGTGCCAGCAGCTTAGGTGGAGGGTATGGCTACACCTTC
TRBV7-9	once	TRBJ1-1	.	CASSLKQMNTEAFF	TGTGCCAGCAGCTTAAAACAGATGAACACTGAAGCTTTCTTT
TRBV29-1	.	TRBJ1-1	TRBD1	CSVLRYQGAGTEAFF	TGCAGCGTACTCCGATATCAGGGGGCTGGCACTGAAGCTTTCTTT
TRBV9	.	TRBJ2-2	.	CASSVGGSTGELFF	TGTGCCAGCAGCGTGGGTGGGAGCACCGGGGAGCTGTTTTTT
TRBV28	.	TRBJ2-2	.	CASSIGARGAGELFF	TGTGCCAGCAGTATAGGGGCCAGGGGGGCCGGGGAGCTGTTTTTT
TRBV11-2	.	TRBJ1-2	.	CASRHLSGGDYGYTF	TGTGCCAGCAGACATCTTTCGGGAGGGGACTATGGCTACACCTTC
TRBV11-2	.	TRBJ2-6	.	CASSPPGTGVLTF	TGTGCCAGCAGCCCCCCCGGCACAGGGGTCCTGACTTTC
TRBV6-5	.	TRBJ1-5	TRBD1	CASSYGLGQTNQPQHF	TGTGCCAGCAGTTACGGACTGGGACAGACCAATCAGCCCCAGCATTTT
TRBV2	.	TRBJ1-3	TRBD1	CASSEVNRGSGNTIYF	TGTGCCAGCAGTGAGGTCAACAGGGGATCTGGAAACACCATATATTTT